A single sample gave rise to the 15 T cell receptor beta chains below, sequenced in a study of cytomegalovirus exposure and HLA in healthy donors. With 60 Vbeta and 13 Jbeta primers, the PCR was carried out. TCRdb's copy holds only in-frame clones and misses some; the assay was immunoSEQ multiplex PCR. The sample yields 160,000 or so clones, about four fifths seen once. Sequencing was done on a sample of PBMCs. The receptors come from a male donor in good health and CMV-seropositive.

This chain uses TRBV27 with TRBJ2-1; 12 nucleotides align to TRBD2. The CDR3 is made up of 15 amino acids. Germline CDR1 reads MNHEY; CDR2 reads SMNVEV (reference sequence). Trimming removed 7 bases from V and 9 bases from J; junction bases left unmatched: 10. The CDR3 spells CASTTLAGGPGEQFF. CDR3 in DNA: TGTGCCAGCACCACACTAGCGGGGGGACCCGGTGAGCAGTTCTTC.

The CDR3 loop reads CASSPTASNQPQHF. CDR3 coding DNA: TGTGCCAGCTCACCGACAGCTAGCAATCAGCCCCAGCATTTT. The gene calls are TRBV18 and TRBJ1-5, with TRBD1 as a possible D gene (5 bases). Trimming pared 3 bases from V and 0 bases from J, leaving 6 bases between. Germline CDR1 and CDR2: KGHSH and LQKENI. The CDR3 covers 14 residues.

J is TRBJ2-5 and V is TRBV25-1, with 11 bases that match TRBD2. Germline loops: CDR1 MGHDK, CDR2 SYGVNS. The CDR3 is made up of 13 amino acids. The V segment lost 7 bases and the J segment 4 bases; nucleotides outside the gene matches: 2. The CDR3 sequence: CASKLAGGETQYF. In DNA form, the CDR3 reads TGTGCCAGCAAGCTAGCGGGAGGAGAGACCCAGTACTTC.

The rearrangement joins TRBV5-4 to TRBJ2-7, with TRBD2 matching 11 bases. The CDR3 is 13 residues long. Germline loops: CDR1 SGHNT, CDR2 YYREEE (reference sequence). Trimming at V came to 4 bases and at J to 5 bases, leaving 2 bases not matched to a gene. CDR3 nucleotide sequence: TGTGCCAGCAGCCTAGCGGGAGGAAACGAGCAGTACTTC. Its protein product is CASSLAGGNEQYF.

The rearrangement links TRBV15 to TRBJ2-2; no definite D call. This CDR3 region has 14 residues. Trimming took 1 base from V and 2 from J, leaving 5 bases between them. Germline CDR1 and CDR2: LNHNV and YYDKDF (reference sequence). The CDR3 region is CATSRGLNTGELFF. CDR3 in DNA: TGTGCCACCAGCAGAGGCCTAAACACCGGGGAGCTGTTTTTT.

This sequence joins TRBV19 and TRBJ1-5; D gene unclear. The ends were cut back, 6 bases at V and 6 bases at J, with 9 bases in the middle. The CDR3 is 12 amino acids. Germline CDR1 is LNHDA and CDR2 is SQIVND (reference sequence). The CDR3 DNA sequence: TGTGCCAGTAGCAACTCCGGTCAGCCCCAGCATTTT. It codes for CASSNSGQPQHF.

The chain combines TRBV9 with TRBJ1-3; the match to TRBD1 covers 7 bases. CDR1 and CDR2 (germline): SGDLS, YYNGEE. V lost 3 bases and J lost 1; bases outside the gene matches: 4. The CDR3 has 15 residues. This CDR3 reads CASSAARGSGNTIYF. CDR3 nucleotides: TGTGCCAGCAGCGCAGCCAGGGGGTCTGGAAACACCATATATTTT.

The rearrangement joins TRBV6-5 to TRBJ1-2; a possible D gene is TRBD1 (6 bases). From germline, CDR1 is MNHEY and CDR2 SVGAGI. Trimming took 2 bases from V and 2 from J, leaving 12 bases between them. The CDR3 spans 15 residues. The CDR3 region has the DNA TGTGCCAGCAGTTACGAAGTGACAGGCAACTATGGCTACACCTTC. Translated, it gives CASSYEVTGNYGYTF.

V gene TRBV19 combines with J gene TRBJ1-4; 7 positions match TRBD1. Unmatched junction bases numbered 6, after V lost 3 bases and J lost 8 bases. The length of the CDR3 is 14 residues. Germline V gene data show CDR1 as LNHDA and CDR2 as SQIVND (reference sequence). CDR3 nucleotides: TGTGCCAGTAGTATGGGGACAGCCCCCGAAAAACTGTTTTTT. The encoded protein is CASSMGTAPEKLFF.

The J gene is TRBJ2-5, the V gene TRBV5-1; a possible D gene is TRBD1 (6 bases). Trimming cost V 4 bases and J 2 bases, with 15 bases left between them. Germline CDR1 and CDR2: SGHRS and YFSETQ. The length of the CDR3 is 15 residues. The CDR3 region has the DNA TGCGCCAGCAGCCCGACGGGACAAGGACAAGAGACCCAGTACTTC. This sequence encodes CASSPTGQGQETQYF.

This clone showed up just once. The CDR3 coding sequence is TGCGCCAGCAGTGAGGGCGAGGCAGGGTCCCTCTTGAACACTGAAGCTTTCTTT. Protein product: CASSEGEAGSLLNTEAFF. The chain has TRBV10-1 and TRBJ1-1; D is perhaps TRBD1 (5 bases). This CDR3 contains 18 residues. V gave up 2 bases and J gave up 0 bases, with 19 bases separating them. In germline, CDR1 is WNHNN, CDR2 SYGVQD (reference sequence).

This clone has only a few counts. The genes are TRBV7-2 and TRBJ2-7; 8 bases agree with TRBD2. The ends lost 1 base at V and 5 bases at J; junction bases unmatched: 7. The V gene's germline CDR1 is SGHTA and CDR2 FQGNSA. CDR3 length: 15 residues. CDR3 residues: CASSLDPGGPHEQYF. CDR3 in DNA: TGTGCCAGCAGCTTAGACCCGGGAGGGCCGCACGAGCAGTACTTC.

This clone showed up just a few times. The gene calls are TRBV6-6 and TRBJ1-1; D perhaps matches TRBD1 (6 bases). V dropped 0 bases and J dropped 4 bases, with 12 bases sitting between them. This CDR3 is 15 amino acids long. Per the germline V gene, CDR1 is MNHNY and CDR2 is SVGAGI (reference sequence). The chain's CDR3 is CASSYSWGPGTEAFF. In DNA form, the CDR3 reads TGTGCCAGCAGTTACTCGTGGGGGCCGGGCACTGAAGCTTTCTTT.

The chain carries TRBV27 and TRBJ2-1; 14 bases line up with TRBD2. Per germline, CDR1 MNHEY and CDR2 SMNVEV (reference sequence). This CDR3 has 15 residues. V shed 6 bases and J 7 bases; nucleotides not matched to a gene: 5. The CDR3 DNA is TGTGCCAGCAGCCTCGGGACTAGCGGGAGAAATGAGCAGTTCTTC. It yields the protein CASSLGTSGRNEQFF.

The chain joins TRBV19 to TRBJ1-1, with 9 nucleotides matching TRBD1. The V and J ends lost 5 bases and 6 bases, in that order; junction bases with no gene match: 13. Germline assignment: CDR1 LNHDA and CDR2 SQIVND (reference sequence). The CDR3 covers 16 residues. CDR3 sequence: CASSPLTGGQTAEAFF. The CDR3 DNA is TGTGCCAGTAGTCCCTTGACAGGGGGACAGACTGCTGAAGCTTTCTTT.